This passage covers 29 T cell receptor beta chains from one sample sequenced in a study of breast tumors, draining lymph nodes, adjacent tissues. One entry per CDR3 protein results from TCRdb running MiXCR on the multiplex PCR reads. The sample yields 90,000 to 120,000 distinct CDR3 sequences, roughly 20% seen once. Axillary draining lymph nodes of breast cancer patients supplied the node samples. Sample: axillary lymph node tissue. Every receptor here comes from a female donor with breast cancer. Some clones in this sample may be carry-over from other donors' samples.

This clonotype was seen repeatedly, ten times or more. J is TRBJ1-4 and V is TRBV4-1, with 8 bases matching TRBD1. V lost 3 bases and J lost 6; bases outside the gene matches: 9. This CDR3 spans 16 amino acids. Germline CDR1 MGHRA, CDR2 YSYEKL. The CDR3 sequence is CASSQRAGGIDEKLFF. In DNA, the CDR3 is TGCGCCAGCAGCCAGAGGGCAGGGGGCATTGATGAAAAACTGTTTTTT.

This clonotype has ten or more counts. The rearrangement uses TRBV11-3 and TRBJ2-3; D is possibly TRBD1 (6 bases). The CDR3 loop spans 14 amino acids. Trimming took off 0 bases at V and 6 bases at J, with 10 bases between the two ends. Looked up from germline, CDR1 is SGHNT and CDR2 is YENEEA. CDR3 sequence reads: CASSLDRGGDTQYF. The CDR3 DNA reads TGTGCCAGCAGCTTAGACAGGGGCGGCGATACGCAGTATTTT.

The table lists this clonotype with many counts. CDR3 protein: CASSSGWPPIYF. The CDR3, as DNA: TGTGCCAGCAGTTCCGGATGGCCCCCCATATATTTT. This chain uses TRBV28 with TRBJ1-3; D unresolved. The ends were cut back, 4 bases at V and 11 bases at J, with 12 bases in the middle. The CDR3 contains 12 residues. Germline V gives CDR1 MDHEN, CDR2 SYDVKM.

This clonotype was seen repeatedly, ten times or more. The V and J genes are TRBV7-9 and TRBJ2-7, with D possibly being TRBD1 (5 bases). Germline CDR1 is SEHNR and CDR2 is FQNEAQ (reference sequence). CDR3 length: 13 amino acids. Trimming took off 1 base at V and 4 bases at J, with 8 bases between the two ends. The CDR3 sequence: CASSLEDIYEQYF. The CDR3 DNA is TGTGCCAGCAGCTTAGAGGACATATACGAGCAGTACTTC.

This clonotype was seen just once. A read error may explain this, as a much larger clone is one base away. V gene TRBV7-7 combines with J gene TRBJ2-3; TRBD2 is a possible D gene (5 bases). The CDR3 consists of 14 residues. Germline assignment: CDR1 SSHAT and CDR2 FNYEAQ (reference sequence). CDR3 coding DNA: TGTGTTAGCAGCTTAGCGCTTGGGAGAGATACGCAGTATTTT. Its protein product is CVSSLALGRDTQYF.

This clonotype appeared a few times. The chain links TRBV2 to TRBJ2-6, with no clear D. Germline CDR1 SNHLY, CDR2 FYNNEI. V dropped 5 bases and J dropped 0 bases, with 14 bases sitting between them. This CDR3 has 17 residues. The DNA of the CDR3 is TGTGCCAGCAGTCCCAGACGGCTTAGCTCTGGGGCCAACGTCCTGACTTTC. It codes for CASSPRRLSSGANVLTF.

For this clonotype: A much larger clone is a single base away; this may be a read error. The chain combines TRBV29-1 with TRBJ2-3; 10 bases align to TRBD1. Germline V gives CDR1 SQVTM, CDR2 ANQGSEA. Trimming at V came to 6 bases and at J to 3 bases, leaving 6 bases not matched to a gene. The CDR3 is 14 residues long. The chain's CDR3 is CSVIRTGGTDTQYF. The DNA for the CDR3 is TGCAGCGTCATCCGGACAGGGGGTACAGATACGCAGTATTTT.

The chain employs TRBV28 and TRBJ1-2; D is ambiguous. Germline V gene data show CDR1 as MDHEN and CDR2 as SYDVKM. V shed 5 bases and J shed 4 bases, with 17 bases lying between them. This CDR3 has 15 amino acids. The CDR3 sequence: CASSPPTTGAYGYTF. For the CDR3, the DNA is TGTGCCAGCAGTCCCCCCACGACGGGAGCCTATGGCTACACCTTC.

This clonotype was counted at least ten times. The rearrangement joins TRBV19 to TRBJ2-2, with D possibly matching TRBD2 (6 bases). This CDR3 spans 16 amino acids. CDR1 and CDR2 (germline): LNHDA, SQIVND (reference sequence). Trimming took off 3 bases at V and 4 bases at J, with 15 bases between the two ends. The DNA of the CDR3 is TGTGCCAGTAGTATCACTAGCTGGAATCCCACCGGGGAGCTGTTTTTT. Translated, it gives CASSITSWNPTGELFF.

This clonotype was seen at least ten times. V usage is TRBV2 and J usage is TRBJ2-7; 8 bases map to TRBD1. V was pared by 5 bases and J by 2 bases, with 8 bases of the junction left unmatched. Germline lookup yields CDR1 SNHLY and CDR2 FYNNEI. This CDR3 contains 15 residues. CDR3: CASSTTGGDPYEQYF. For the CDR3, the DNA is TGTGCCAGCAGTACCACAGGGGGTGATCCCTACGAGCAGTACTTC.

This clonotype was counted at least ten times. The CDR3 DNA reads TGTGCCATCAAGGTGGCTGGGGCCAACGTCCTGACTTTC. It specifies CAIKVAGANVLTF. The rearrangement joins TRBV10-3 to TRBJ2-6; D remains ambiguous. CDR3 length equals 13 residues. Trimming stripped 7 bases from V and 2 bases from J, with 6 bases between. Germline lookup yields CDR1 ENHRY and CDR2 SYGVKD.

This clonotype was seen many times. The CDR3 nucleotides read TGTGCCACCAGTGATTTGTTTCACATCCGGGCAAAAGACAGGGAGGAGGGCAATCAGCCCCAGCATTTT. It specifies CATSDLFHIRAKDREEGNQPQHF. V gene TRBV24-1 combines with J gene TRBJ1-5; 7 positions match TRBD1. The V segment lost 0 bases and the J segment 2 bases; nucleotides outside the gene matches: 24. Germline lookup yields CDR1 KGHDR and CDR2 SFDVKD. The CDR3 runs to 23 residues.

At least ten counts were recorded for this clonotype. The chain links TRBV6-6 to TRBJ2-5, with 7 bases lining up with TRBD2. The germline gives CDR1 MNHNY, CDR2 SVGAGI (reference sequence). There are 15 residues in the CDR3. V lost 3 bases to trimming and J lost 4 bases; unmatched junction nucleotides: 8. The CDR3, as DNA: TGTGCCAGCAGTTATGGGGGGGTCGATGCAGAGACCCAGTACTTC. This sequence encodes CASSYGGVDAETQYF.

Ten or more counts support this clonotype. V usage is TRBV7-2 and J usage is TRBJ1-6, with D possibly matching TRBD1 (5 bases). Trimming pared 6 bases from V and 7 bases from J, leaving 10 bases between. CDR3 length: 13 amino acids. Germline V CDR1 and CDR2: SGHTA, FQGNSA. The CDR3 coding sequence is TGTGCCAGCAGTCAAGGGACGAATTCACCCCTCCACTTT. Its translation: CASSQGTNSPLHF.

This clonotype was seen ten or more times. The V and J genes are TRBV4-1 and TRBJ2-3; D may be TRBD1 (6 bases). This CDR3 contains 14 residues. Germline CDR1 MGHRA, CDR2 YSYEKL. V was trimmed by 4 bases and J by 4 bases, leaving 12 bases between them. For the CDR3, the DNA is TGCGCCAGCAGCCCGCGACAGGACCCAGATACGCAGTATTTT. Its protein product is CASSPRQDPDTQYF.

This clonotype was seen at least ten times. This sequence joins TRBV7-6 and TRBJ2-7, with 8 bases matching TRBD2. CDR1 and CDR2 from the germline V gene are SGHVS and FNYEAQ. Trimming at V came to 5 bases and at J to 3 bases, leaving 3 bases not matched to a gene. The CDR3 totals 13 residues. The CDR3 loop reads CASSKGLDYEQYF. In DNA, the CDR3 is TGTGCCAGCAGCAAGGGACTAGACTACGAGCAGTACTTC.

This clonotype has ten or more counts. The CDR3 DNA reads as TGTGCCAGCAGCTCGTCGATGACAGGGAGGGAGACCCAGTACTTC. It yields the protein CASSSSMTGRETQYF. The chain recombines TRBV5-4 with TRBJ2-5; weak D call: TRBD1 (7 bases). The CDR3 spans 15 residues. From germline, CDR1 is SGHNT and CDR2 YYREEE (reference sequence). V lost 3 bases, J lost 5 bases, and 17 bases lay in between.

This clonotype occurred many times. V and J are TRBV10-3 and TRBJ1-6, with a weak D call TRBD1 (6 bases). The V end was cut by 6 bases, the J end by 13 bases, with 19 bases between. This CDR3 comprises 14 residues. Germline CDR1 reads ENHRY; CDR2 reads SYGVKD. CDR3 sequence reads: CAISPPGTQFPLHF. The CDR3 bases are TGTGCCATCAGCCCACCCGGGACACAATTTCCCCTCCACTTT.

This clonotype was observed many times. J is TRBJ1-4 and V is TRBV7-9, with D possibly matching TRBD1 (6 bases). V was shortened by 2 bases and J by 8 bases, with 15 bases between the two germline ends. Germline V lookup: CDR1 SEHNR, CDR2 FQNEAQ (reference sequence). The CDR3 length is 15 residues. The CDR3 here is CASSLSSGAVEKLFF. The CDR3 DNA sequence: TGTGCCAGCAGCTTATCCTCGGGGGCGGTCGAAAAACTGTTTTTT.

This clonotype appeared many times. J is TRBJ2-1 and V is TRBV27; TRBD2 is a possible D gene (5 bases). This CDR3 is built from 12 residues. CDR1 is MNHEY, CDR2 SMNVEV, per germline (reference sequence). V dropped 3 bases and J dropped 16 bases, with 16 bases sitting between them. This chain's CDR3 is CASSFTTGSIFF. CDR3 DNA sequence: TGTGCCAGCAGTTTTACGACGGGGAGCATCTTCTTC.

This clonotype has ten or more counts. In DNA form, the CDR3 reads TGCGCCAGCAGCTTGGCGACAGGCTCTGGAAACACCATATATTTT. Translation: CASSLATGSGNTIYF. The V call is TRBV5-1, the J call TRBJ1-3; TRBD1 is a possible D gene (6 bases). The V gene lost 0 bases and the J gene lost 0 bases, with 7 bases spanning the gap. The CDR3 has 15 amino acids. Germline values: CDR1 SGHRS, CDR2 YFSETQ.

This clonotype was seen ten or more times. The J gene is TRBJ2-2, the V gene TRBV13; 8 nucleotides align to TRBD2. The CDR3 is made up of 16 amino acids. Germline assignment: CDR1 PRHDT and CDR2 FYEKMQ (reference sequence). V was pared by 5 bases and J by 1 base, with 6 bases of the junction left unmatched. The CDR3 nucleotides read TGTGCCAGCAGCCCCGGGGCGGGGGGGAACACCGGGGAGCTGTTTTTT. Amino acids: CASSPGAGGNTGELFF.

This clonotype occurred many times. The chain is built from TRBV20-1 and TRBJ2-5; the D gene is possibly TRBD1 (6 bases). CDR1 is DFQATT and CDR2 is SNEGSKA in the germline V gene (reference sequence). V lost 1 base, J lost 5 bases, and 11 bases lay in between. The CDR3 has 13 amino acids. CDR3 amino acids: CSARVGGVETQYF. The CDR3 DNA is TGCAGTGCTAGAGTAGGGGGAGTGGAGACCCAGTACTTC.

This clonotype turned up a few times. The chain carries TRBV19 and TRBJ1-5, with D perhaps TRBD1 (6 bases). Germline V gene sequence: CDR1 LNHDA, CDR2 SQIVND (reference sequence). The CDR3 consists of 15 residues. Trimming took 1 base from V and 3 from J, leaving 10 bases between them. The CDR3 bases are TGTGCCAGTAGTATAGGACAGGCTCACAATCAGCCCCAGCATTTT. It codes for CASSIGQAHNQPQHF.

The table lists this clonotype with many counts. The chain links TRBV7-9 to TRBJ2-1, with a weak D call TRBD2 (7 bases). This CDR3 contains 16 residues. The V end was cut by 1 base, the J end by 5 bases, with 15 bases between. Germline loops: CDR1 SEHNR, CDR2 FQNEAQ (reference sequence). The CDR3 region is CASSLVGGAKDNEQFF. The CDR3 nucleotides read TGTGCCAGCAGCTTAGTTGGGGGGGCGAAGGACAATGAGCAGTTCTTC.

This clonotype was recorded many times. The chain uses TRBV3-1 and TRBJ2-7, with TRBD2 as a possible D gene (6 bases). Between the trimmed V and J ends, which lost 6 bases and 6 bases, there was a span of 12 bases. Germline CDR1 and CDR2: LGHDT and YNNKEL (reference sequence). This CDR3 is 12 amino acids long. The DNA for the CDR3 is TGTGCCAGCAGGGGAGGCTCGCGCGAGCAGTACTTC. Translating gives CASRGGSREQYF.

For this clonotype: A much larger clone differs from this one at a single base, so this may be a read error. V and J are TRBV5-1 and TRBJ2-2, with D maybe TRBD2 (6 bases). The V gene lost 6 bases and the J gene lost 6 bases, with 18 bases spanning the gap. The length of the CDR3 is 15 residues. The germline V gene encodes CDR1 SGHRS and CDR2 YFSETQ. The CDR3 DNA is TGCGCCAGCATGGGACTGGTTCGAGGGCCCGGGGAGCTGTTTTTT. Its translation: CASMGLVRGPGELFF.

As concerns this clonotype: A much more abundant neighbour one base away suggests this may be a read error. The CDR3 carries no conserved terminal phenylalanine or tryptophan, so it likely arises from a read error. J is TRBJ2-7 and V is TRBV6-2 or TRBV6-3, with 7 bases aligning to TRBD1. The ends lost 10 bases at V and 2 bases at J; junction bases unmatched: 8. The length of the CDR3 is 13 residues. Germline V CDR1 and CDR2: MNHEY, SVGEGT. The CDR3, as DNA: TGTGCCACCCTCCGGGACAGAACCTACGAGCAGTACCTC. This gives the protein CATLRDRTYEQYL.

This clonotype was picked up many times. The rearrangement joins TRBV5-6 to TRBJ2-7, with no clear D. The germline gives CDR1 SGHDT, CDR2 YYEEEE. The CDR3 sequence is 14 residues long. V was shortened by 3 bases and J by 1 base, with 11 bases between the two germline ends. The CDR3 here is CASSSSRNSYEQYF. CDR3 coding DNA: TGTGCCAGCAGCTCCTCCCGGAATTCCTACGAGCAGTACTTC.